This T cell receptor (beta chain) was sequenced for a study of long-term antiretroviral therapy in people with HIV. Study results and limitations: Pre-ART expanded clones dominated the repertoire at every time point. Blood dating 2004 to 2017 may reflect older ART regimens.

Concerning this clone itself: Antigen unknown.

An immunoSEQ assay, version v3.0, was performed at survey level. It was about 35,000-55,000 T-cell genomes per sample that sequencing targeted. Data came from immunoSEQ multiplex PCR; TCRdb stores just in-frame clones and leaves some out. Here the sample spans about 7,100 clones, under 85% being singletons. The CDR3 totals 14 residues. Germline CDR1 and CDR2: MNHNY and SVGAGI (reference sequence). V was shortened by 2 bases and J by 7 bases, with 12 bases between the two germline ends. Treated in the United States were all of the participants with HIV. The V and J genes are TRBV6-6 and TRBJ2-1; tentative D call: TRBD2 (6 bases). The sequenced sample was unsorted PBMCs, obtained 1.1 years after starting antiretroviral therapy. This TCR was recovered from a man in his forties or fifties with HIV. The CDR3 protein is CASSYLGGDNEQFF. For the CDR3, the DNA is TGTGCCAGCAGTTACCTCGGGGGAGATAATGAGCAGTTCTTC.